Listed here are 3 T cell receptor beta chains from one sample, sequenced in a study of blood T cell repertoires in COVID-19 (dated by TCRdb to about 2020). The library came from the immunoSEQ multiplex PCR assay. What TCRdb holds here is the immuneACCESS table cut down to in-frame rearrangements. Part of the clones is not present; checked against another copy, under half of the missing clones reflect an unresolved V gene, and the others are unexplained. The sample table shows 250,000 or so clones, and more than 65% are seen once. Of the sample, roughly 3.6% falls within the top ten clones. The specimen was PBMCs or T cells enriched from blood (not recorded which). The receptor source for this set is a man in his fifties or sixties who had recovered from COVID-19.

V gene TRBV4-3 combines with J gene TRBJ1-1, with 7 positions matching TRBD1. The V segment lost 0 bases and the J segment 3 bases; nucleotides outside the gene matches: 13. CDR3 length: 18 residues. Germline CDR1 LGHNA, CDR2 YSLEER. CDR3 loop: CASSQDRGIGGLYTEAFF. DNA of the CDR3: TGCGCCAGCAGCCAAGACCGTGGTATAGGGGGCCTATACACTGAAGCTTTCTTT.

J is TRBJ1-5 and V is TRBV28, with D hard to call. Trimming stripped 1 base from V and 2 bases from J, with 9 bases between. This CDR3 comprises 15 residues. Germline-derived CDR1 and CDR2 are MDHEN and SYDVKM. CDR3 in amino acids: CASSLLRGRNQPQHF. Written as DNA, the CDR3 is TGTGCCAGCAGTTTATTACGGGGTCGCAATCAGCCCCAGCATTTT.

The CDR3 sequence is CASSYPEGGSPLHF. The CDR3 nucleotides are TGTGCCAGCAGTTACCCCGAAGGCGGATCACCCCTCCACTTT. The chain has TRBV6-6 and TRBJ1-6; D is ambiguous. This CDR3 has 14 residues. V lost 2 bases and J 10 bases, leaving 12 bases between the germline ends. The germline V gene encodes CDR1 MNHNY and CDR2 SVGAGI (reference sequence).